The entry below gives a single T cell receptor (beta chain) sequence along with its context. The junction shows a germline mismatch at one end, possibly a read error. Next came a second PCR, run for about 6 to 12 cycles, which used a sample-barcoded 5' primer along with a J-beta primer mix. TCRdb reprocessed the 5' RACE reads via MiXCR and lists one record per CDR3 protein. The sample has 650,000 to 800,000 distinct CDR3 sequences; roughly 44% are singletons. The data originate from a study of blood T cells in healthy people across ages. Investigators took 8 to 10 milliliters of peripheral blood from every donor. A minimum of 6 micrograms of total RNA was extracted per sample. CDR3 length: 14 amino acids. Germline lookup yields CDR1 SGHTA and CDR2 FQGNSA.

The sequence derives from a man between 60 and 70 years old in good health. The rearrangement uses TRBV7-2 and TRBJ2-7, with a weak D call TRBD2 (6 bases). The sequencing input was blood. In DNA form, the CDR3 reads TGTGCCAGCAGCCAGACAGCGGGCTCCTACAAGCAGTACTTC. Protein: CASSQTAGSYKQYF.